Below are 10 T cell receptor beta chains sequenced from a single sample in a study of CD8 T cells in Susac syndrome. cDNA came from about 0.5 to 1 ug RNA primed by random hexamers. MiXCR, applied by TCRdb to the immunoSEQ multiplex PCR reads, yields one record per CDR3 protein. This table has approximately 150,000 distinct CDR3 sequences, roughly 95% appearing once. Material: CD4+ T cells from PBMCs. The receptor source for this set is a human donor in good health.

The V call is TRBV10-3, the J call TRBJ2-3; 12 bases are shared with TRBD2. This CDR3 comprises 18 residues. Germline-derived CDR1 and CDR2 are ENHRY and SYGVKD. V shed 6 bases and J 0 bases; nucleotides not matched to a gene: 10. CDR3 coding DNA: TGTGCCATCAGAGACCGGACTAGCGGGAAAGGGAGCACAGATACGCAGTATTTT. Its protein product is CAIRDRTSGKGSTDTQYF.

This sequence joins TRBV12-3 or TRBV12-4 and TRBJ2-3, with D perhaps given as TRBD1 or TRBD2 (5 bases each). V was clipped by 4 bases and J by 7 bases, with 15 bases between them. This CDR3 has 14 residues. CDR3 DNA: TGTGCCAGCAGTTCGAGGGGTCTTGAATATACGCAGTATTTT. Its protein product is CASSSRGLEYTQYF.

V gene TRBV21-1 combines with J gene TRBJ2-4; the listed D gene, TRBD1, was not tested against the DNA. TRBV21-1 is marked as a pseudogene. This CDR3 has 16 residues. CDR3 DNA sequence: TGTGCCAGAAGTTCCCGGGACAGAGTAGCCAAAAACATTCAGTACTTC. It encodes CARSSRDRVAKNIQYF.

The CDR3 protein is CASSHDPDNEQFF. The CDR3 nucleotides are TGTGCCAGCAGTCACGATCCGGACAATGAGCAGTTCTTC. V and J are TRBV2 and TRBJ2-1, with unresolved D. This CDR3 has 13 amino acids. CDR1 SNHLY and CDR2 FYNNEI come from the germline V gene. Deletions cut 5 bases from V and 5 bases from J, with 10 bases between.

The chain recombines TRBV14 with TRBJ2-3; possible D gene TRBD1, 5 bases. Looked up from germline, CDR1 is SGHDN and CDR2 is FVKESK. The CDR3 loop spans 15 amino acids. The V end was cut by 4 bases, the J end by 0 bases, with 11 bases between. CDR3 residues: CASSPRTPSTDTQYF. Written as DNA, the CDR3 is TGTGCCAGCAGCCCCAGGACACCTAGCACAGATACGCAGTATTTT.

V and J are TRBV2 and TRBJ2-1, with TRBD1 as a possible D gene (7 bases). Germline V gives CDR1 SNHLY, CDR2 FYNNEI. The length of the CDR3 is 15 residues. The V end was cut by 5 bases, the J end by 5 bases, with 16 bases between. CDR3 in DNA: TGTGCCAGCAGTTTGACAGGGACTCAGAACAATGAGCAGTTCTTC. This sequence encodes CASSLTGTQNNEQFF.

The V call is TRBV7-2, the J call TRBJ2-7; TRBD2 matches at 9 bases. After removal of 5 bases from V and 0 bases from J, the junction contained 11 bases not matched to a gene. Per germline, CDR1 SGHTA and CDR2 FQGNSA. CDR3 size: 17 residues. The DNA for the CDR3 is TGTGCCAGCAGCCCCCGGCTAGCGGGACCCATCTCCTACGAGCAGTACTTC. This codes for CASSPRLAGPISYEQYF.

V is TRBV20-1 and J is TRBJ2-5; tentative D call: TRBD1 (6 bases). V lost 5 bases and J lost 3, with 25 bases in between. The CDR3 covers 17 residues. CDR1 is DFQATT and CDR2 is SNEGSKA in the germline V gene (reference sequence). The CDR3 nucleotides are TGCAGTGCTTCCCACCCAGGGGCAGGGGAGTACAAAGAGACCCAGTACTTC. It codes for CSASHPGAGEYKETQYF.

The V and J genes are TRBV12-3 or TRBV12-4 and TRBJ2-3; the D is unclear. The CDR3 runs to 13 residues. V dropped 2 bases and J dropped 7 bases, with 10 bases sitting between them. CDR3 nucleotides: TGTGCCAGCAGTTTATACGAAAGCTATACGCAGTATTTT. Translated: CASSLYESYTQYF.

The rearrangement uses TRBV28 and TRBJ2-7; a possible D gene is TRBD2 (5 bases). V dropped 3 bases and J dropped 0 bases, with 9 bases sitting between them. CDR1 MDHEN and CDR2 SYDVKM come from the germline V gene. This CDR3 has 14 amino acids. The CDR3 DNA sequence: TGTGCCAGCAGTTTTACGGGAAGCTCCTACGAGCAGTACTTC. Translating gives CASSFTGSSYEQYF.